A single sample is the source of the 16 T cell receptor beta chains below, sequenced in a study of T cell changes during pregnancy in multiple sclerosis. Sequencing used immunoSEQ multiplex PCR; TCRdb keeps in-frame clones, though not all of them. The sample holds tens of thousands of clones, about 91% seen once. The material was CD8+ T cells from peripheral blood mononuclear cells, obtained before pregnancy. Receptor source: a female donor with multiple sclerosis, enrolled in a pregnancy study.

The chain employs TRBV2 and TRBJ1-5; 8 bases align to TRBD1. Germline lookup yields CDR1 SNHLY and CDR2 FYNNEI. The CDR3 is 14 residues long. The V segment lost 6 bases and the J segment 5 bases; nucleotides outside the gene matches: 6. CDR3 loop: CASRPQGAYQPQHF. CDR3 in DNA: TGTGCCAGCAGGCCCCAGGGGGCGTATCAGCCCCAGCATTTT.

This clone was observed a single time. The chain uses TRBV5-6 and TRBJ1-1; TRBD1 might be the D (6 bases). The V gene lost 4 bases and the J gene lost 5 bases, with 18 bases spanning the gap. Per the germline V gene, CDR1 is SGHDT and CDR2 is YYEEEE. This CDR3 region has 15 residues. The CDR3 here is CASSRSRPGETEAFF. The CDR3 nucleotides read TGTGCCAGCAGCCGTTCCCGGCCAGGGGAGACTGAAGCTTTCTTT. Supplemented by reference TRBV5-6 and TRBJ1-1, the full variable domain reads DAGVTQSPTHLIKTRGQQVTLRCSPKSGHDTVSWYQQALGQGPQFIFQYYEEEERQRGNFPDRFSGHQFPNYSSELNVNALLLGDSALYLCASSRSRPGETEAFFGQGTRLTVV.

The rearrangement links TRBV7-8 to TRBJ2-1; 10 nucleotides align to TRBD2. The germline V gene has CDR1 SGHVS and CDR2 FQNEAQ. The CDR3 length is 17 residues. CDR3 in amino acids: CAVAGGVVVLPYNEQFF. The CDR3 region has the DNA TGTGCAGTAGCGGGAGGAGTCGTGGTACTCCCCTACAATGAGCAGTTCTTC.

The CDR3 protein is CASTNQAGAGGYTF. Written as DNA, the CDR3 is TGTGCCAGTACCAACCAGGCAGGGGCCGGTGGCTACACCTTC. The V and J genes are TRBV19 and TRBJ1-2; possibly TRBD1 for D (6 bases). V lost 7 bases and J lost 7, with 19 bases in between. The CDR3 consists of 14 residues. The germline gives CDR1 LNHDA, CDR2 SQIVND (reference sequence). Full variable domain (outside the CDR3, taken from reference TRBV19 and TRBJ1-2): DGGITQSPKYLFRKEGQNVTLSCEQNLNHDAMYWYRQDPGQGLRLIYYSQIVNDFQKGDIAEGYSVSREKKESFPLTVTSAQKNPTAFYLCASTNQAGAGGYTFGSGTRLTVV.

This sequence joins TRBV5-5 and TRBJ2-3, with D perhaps TRBD1 (6 bases). The CDR3 has 15 residues. Germline-derived CDR1 and CDR2 are SGHKS and YYEKEE (reference sequence). Trimming took 0 bases from V and 4 from J, leaving 12 bases between them. CDR3 sequence: CASSLVSRGADTQYF. The CDR3, as DNA: TGTGCCAGCAGCTTGGTTTCCAGGGGTGCAGATACGCAGTATTTT. Combining the CDR3 with reference TRBV5-5 and TRBJ2-3 gives the whole variable domain DAGVTQSPTHLIKTRGQQVTLRCSPISGHKSVSWYQQVLGQGPQFIFQYYEKEERGRGNFPDRFSARQFPNYSSELNVNALLLGDSALYLCASSLVSRGADTQYFGPGTRLTVL.

The J gene is TRBJ1-1, the V gene TRBV5-6; D perhaps matches TRBD1 (5 bases). The CDR3 spans 16 residues. Germline CDR1 is SGHDT and CDR2 is YYEEEE. V lost 0 bases to trimming and J lost 3 bases, with 15 bases between them. The CDR3 reads CASSLERQGGYTEAFF. In DNA form, the CDR3 reads TGTGCCAGCAGCTTGGAGAGGCAGGGTGGTTACACTGAAGCTTTCTTT.

The chain carries TRBV6-4 and TRBJ1-1; 10 bases are shared with TRBD1. Germline CDR1 MRHNA, CDR2 SNTAGT. Trimming removed 5 bases from V and 10 bases from J; junction bases left unmatched: 7. CDR3 length: 13 amino acids. CDR3 DNA sequence: TGTGCCAGCAGTCCGACAGGGGGCCGGGTAGCTTTCTTT. Encoded protein: CASSPTGGRVAFF.

The chain recombines TRBV7-9 with TRBJ2-5; unclear D gene. The DNA end lines up better with TRBJ2-7; the J call may be wrong. Germline CDR1 reads SEHNR; CDR2 reads FQNEAQ (reference sequence). There are 13 residues in the CDR3. The CDR3 here is CASSLEGNYEQYF. The CDR3 bases are TGTGCCAGCAGCTTAGAAGGAAACTACGAGCAGTACTTC.

J is TRBJ2-1 and V is TRBV19; TRBD2 aligns across 10 bases. CDR1 and CDR2 (germline): LNHDA, SQIVND (reference sequence). This CDR3 has 18 residues. The trim removed 5 bases at V and 1 base at J, leaving 11 bases unmatched. CDR3 in amino acids: CASSGQREGHWSYNEQFF. DNA for the CDR3: TGTGCCAGTAGTGGCCAGCGGGAGGGCCACTGGTCCTACAATGAGCAGTTCTTC.

This rearrangement joins TRBV19 to TRBJ2-7; 9 nucleotides agree with TRBD1. V was pared by 3 bases and J by 3 bases, with 3 bases of the junction left unmatched. The CDR3 length is 14 residues. Germline lookup yields CDR1 LNHDA and CDR2 SQIVND (reference sequence). CDR3 sequence reads: CASSMTGGSYEQYF. CDR3 nucleotides: TGTGCCAGTAGTATGACAGGGGGTAGCTACGAGCAGTACTTC. The full variable domain, in which reference TRBV19 and TRBJ2-7 provide the parts outside the CDR3, is DGGITQSPKYLFRKEGQNVTLSCEQNLNHDAMYWYRQDPGQGLRLIYYSQIVNDFQKGDIAEGYSVSREKKESFPLTVTSAQKNPTAFYLCASSMTGGSYEQYFGPGTRLTVT.

This chain connects TRBV4-3 to TRBJ2-2, with a weak D call TRBD1 (5 bases). Germline V gives CDR1 LGHNA, CDR2 YSLEER. The CDR3 loop spans 15 amino acids. V lost 8 bases and J 0 bases, leaving 13 bases between the germline ends. The CDR3 region is CASGPTATNTGELFF. The CDR3, as DNA: TGCGCCAGCGGGCCGACAGCAACGAACACCGGGGAGCTGTTTTTT.

The chain links TRBV7-8 to TRBJ2-7, with 9 bases fitting TRBD1. J gave up 6 bases and V 5 bases, and 11 bases lay outside the gene matches. The CDR3 has 15 residues. The germline V gene has CDR1 SGHVS and CDR2 FQNEAQ. The CDR3 loop reads CASSPTGTGNTEQYF. CDR3 in DNA: TGTGCCAGCAGCCCTACCGGGACAGGGAACACCGAGCAGTACTTC.

V usage is TRBV7-9 and J usage is TRBJ2-1; 7 positions agree with TRBD1. The CDR3 runs to 15 residues. The ends lost 2 bases at V and 5 bases at J; junction bases unmatched: 6. Germline loops: CDR1 SEHNR, CDR2 FQNEAQ (reference sequence). The CDR3 DNA reads as TGTGCCAGCAGCTTATCGGAACAGGGGAACAATGAGCAGTTCTTC. It translates to CASSLSEQGNNEQFF. Full variable domain (rest looked up from reference TRBV7-9 and TRBJ2-1): DTGVSQNPRHKITKRGQNVTFRCDPISEHNRLYWYRQTLGQGPEFLTYFQNEAQLEKSRLLSDRFSAERPKGSFSTLEIQRTEQGDSAMYLCASSLSEQGNNEQFFGPGTRLTVL.

The chain couples TRBV15 to TRBJ1-1; D gene unclear. V dropped 0 bases and J dropped 2 bases, with 13 bases sitting between them. Germline V gene lookup returns CDR1 LNHNV and CDR2 YYDKDF (reference sequence). The CDR3 sequence is 16 residues long. The CDR3 region has the DNA TGTGCCACCAGCAGAGATCGTGGCAAGACTAACACTGAAGCTTTCTTT. Translated: CATSRDRGKTNTEAFF.

The rearrangement links TRBV15 to TRBJ2-3; 8 nucleotides agree with TRBD2. Germline V gene lookup returns CDR1 LNHNV and CDR2 YYDKDF (reference sequence). Trimming at V came to 6 bases and at J to 7 bases, leaving 3 bases not matched to a gene. The CDR3 extends over 12 amino acids. The CDR3 protein is CATSRGGNTQYF. Here the CDR3 DNA reads TGTGCCACCAGTCGGGGGGGGAATACGCAGTATTTT.

V is TRBV4-2 and J is TRBJ1-1; no reliable D call. This CDR3 contains 12 residues. V gave up 2 bases and J gave up 6 bases, with 7 bases separating them. Per germline, CDR1 LGHNA and CDR2 YNFKEQ. CDR3 in DNA: TGTGCCAGCAGCCAAATTAATTCTGAAGCTTTCTTT. It is translated as CASSQINSEAFF.